This T cell receptor (beta chain) came from a study of Ad26.COV2.S vaccination and SARS-CoV-2 variants. Looking at the study overall: The trial was COV1001 and the donor's arm was Ad26.COV2.S. Study observations and caveats: Reported post-vaccination CD8+ and CD4+ T cell responses to spike showed substantial breadth. Vaccinees and placebo recipients showed similar non-spike TCR breadth.

Described treatment: some 19 received Ad26.COV2.S at low or high dose, single or two shots; roughly five received placebo; per-sample allocation not given. Sample collection was performed on day 63 after the first vaccine or placebo injection. Ad26 vector vaccine expressed Wuhan-strain SARS-CoV-2 spike. As concerns this clone: Its antigen remains unknown.

The method was immunoSEQ multiplex PCR; TCRdb's version includes in-frame clones alone and lacks a portion of them. The table lists about 480,000 clones, roughly 89% of them singletons. Per the germline V gene, CDR1 is MDHEN and CDR2 is SYDVKM. This CDR3 has 12 amino acids. Between the trimmed V and J ends, which lost 0 bases and 8 bases, there was a span of 5 bases. The source material was peripheral blood, sampled in a trial of Ad26.COV2.S vaccine versus placebo. V is TRBV28 and J is TRBJ2-1; D is ambiguous. The sequence came from a person aged 18-60 years who received the Ad26.COV2.S COVID-19 vaccine or a placebo. The CDR3 coding sequence is TGTGCCAGCAGTTTATGGGGCGATGAGCAGTTCTTC. It specifies CASSLWGDEQFF.